The 4 T cell receptor beta chains below come from one sample, sequenced in a study of T cells in Graves' hyperthyroidism and ophthalmopathy. Amplification targeted TCR beta CDR3 regions from RNA transcripts. In the first-round RT-PCR of the TCR CDR3, the HTBI primer set was used. MiXCR was run by TCRdb on the multiplex PCR reads, yielding one entry per CDR3 protein. The sample lists some 510,000 distinct CDR3 sequences; about 45% were seen once. Sequencing used peripheral blood or thyroid tissue (not recorded which). These receptors originate from a woman younger than 30 with Graves' hyperthyroidism.

The chain employs TRBV10-3 and TRBJ2-2; the D gene is possibly TRBD2 (5 bases). Germline CDR1 and CDR2: ENHRY and SYGVKD. Trimming left V 5 bases short and J 4 bases short, with 14 bases between. The CDR3 totals 15 residues. The CDR3 coding sequence is TGTGCCATCAGTCGGCTAGCCTCGGGCACCGGGGAGCTGTTTTTT. Translating it yields CAISRLASGTGELFF.

The chain combines TRBV11-2 with TRBJ2-5; 8 nucleotides line up with TRBD1. The CDR3 covers 15 residues. J was trimmed by 7 bases and V by 3 bases; bases with no gene match: 10. Germline V gene data show CDR1 as SGHAT and CDR2 as FQNNGV. CDR3 protein: CASSFPRGPFGTQYF. DNA for the CDR3: TGTGCCAGCAGCTTTCCCAGGGGGCCTTTCGGGACCCAGTACTTC.

In regard to this clonotype: A read error may produce the germline difference seen at one junction end. The rearrangement joins TRBV20-1 to TRBJ2-5; D is undetermined. The CDR3 loop spans 13 amino acids. Germline V CDR1 and CDR2: DFQATT, SNEGSKA (reference sequence). The CDR3 spells CSARDLRKETRYF. The CDR3 nucleotides are TGCAGTGCTAGAGATTTGCGGAAAGAGACCCGGTACTTC.

The chain joins TRBV29-1 to TRBJ2-5, with 10 bases identical to TRBD1. CDR3 size: 13 residues. The germline CDR1 and CDR2 sequences are SQVTM and ANQGSEA. V trimming: 8 bases; J trimming: 5 bases; junction bases outside the gene matches: 8. The CDR3 nucleotides are TGCAGCACGCGGACAGGGGGTGGGGAGACCCAGTACTTC. Translating gives CSTRTGGGETQYF.